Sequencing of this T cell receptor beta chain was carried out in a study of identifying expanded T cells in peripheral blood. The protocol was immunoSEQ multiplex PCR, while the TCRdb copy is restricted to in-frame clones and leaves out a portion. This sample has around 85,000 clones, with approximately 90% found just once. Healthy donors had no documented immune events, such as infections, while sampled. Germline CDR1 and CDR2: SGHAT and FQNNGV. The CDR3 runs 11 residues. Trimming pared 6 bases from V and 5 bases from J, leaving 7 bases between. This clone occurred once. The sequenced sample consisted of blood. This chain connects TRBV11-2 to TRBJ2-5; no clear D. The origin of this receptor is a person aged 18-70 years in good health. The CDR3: CASRTVETQYF. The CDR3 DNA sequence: TGTGCCAGCAGGACGGTCGAGACCCAGTACTTC. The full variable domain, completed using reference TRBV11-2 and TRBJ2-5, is EAGVAQSPRYKIIEKRQSVAFWCNPISGHATLYWYQQILGQGPKLLIQFQNNGVVDDSQLPKDRFSAERLKGVDSTLKIQPAKLEDSAVYLCASRTVETQYFGPGTRLLVL.